This T cell receptor beta chain is drawn from a study of monozygotic twins with cystic fibrosis. As concerns this clone: No antigen is known for it.

Study-level findings and limits: Monozygotic CF twin pairs shared significantly more nucleotide-identical clonotypes than unrelated CF individuals did. No link emerged between shared CDR3 counts and age, concordance or severity.

V lost 1 base and J 13 bases, leaving 14 bases between the germline ends. The CDR3 consists of 13 residues. CDR1 is MNHNS and CDR2 is SASEGT in the germline V gene. The protocol was immunoSEQ multiplex PCR, while the TCRdb copy is restricted to in-frame clones and leaves out a portion. The table records around 30,000 clones, roughly 80% of them present only once. Source material: blood. This clonotype was sampled from a girl aged 2 to 9 with cystic fibrosis. The rearrangement links TRBV6-1 to TRBJ1-5; unclear D gene. The CDR3 loop reads CASSEDPGLTQHF. The CDR3, as DNA: TGTGCCAGCAGTGAAGACCCGGGCCTAACACAGCATTTT.